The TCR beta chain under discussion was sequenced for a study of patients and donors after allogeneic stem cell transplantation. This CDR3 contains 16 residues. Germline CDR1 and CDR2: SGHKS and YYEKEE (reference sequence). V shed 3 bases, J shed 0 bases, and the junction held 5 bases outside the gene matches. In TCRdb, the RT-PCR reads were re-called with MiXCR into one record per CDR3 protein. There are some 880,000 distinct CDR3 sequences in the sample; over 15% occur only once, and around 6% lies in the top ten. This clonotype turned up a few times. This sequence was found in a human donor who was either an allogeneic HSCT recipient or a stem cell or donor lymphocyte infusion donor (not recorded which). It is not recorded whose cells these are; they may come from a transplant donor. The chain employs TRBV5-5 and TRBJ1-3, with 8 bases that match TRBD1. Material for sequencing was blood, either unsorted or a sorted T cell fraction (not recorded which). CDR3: CASSWTGMSSGNTIYF. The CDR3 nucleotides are TGTGCCAGCAGCTGGACAGGGATGAGCTCTGGAAACACCATATATTTT.